This T cell receptor beta chain was recovered during a study of type 1 regulatory T cells listed by TCRdb under 2021. Looking at the study overall: The study characterized an in vitro protocol that generated a Tr1-enriched, alloantigen-specific CD4 T cell product named T-allo10. Patients with hematological malignancies who were receiving allogeneic hematopoietic stem cell transplantation were the group in which T-allo10 was being clinically evaluated.

TCRdb records Illumina MiSeq as the sequencer. TCRdb reanalyzed the raw reads on its own, using fastp at Q25 for trimming and MiXCR for clone calling, and kept in-frame beta chains. Records with the same CDR3 protein are collapsed into one entry carrying the most frequent genes and DNA. This sample holds roughly 68,000 distinct CDR3 sequences; about 62% were observed only once. The leading ten clones occupy 6% to 9% of the sample. Donor-derived T-allo10 cells were described as specific for host alloantigens, anergic, and capable of alloantigen-specific suppression. Germline trimming amounts to 10 bases on V and 0 bases on J, with 17 as the count of junction bases outside the gene matches. The CDR3 covers 17 residues, taking in both the cysteine and the phenylalanine. Only CDR3 DNA is held: 51 bases, read in frame from base 1. This clonotype occurred a few times. What antigen it recognizes has not been identified. No base qualities exist here, and no much larger clone lies one base off it.

This receptor chain uses TRBV12-3 or TRBV12-4 and TRBJ1-1; the junction holds 7 bases that match TRBD1. The material sequenced was cultured T cells, either the whole culture or a sorted T cell fraction (not recorded which). Explained via the paper, the cell subset or site label denotes: Tr1-enriched cell product generated in vitro against host alloantigens. The receptor was derived from a human donor in good health. For the CDR3, the sequence is CATSFPLQGPMNTEAFF. The nucleotides read TGTGCCACAAGTTTCCCACTACAGGGGCCCATGAACACTGAAGCTTTCTTT.